A selection of T cell receptor beta chains follows, all from one sample in a study of radiotherapy plus CTLA-4 blockade in lung cancer. The table came from immunoSEQ multiplex PCR; TCRdb's copy has only in-frame clones and leaves some out. The table records about 120,000 clones, just under 90% of them present only once. The source was peripheral blood, collected from a patient treated with radiotherapy plus ipilimumab. The receptors originated from a human donor with non-small cell lung cancer that progressed on radiotherapy plus ipilimumab. CDR3s include the opening cysteine and the closing phenylalanine or tryptophan. A D gene is named only where the DNA matches it firmly. Expanded clones get a size class; other rows say once, few or many, or leave the size out.

j_gene | d_gene | abundance | v_gene | CDR3nt | CDR3aa
TRBJ2-1 | TRBD2 | - | TRBV30 | TGTGCCTGGAGTAGTCCGGGACTAGCGGGATACAATGAGCAGTTCTTC | CAWSSPGLAGYNEQFF
TRBJ2-5 | TRBD2 | few | TRBV5-1 | TGCGCCAGCAGCTCCCTGGGACTAGCGGAAGAGACCCAGTACTTC | CASSSLGLAEETQYF
TRBJ1-4 | - | - | TRBV27 | TGTGCCAGCAGAACGCCGGGACTTGGAGAAAAACTGTTTTTT | CASRTPGLGEKLFF
TRBJ2-2 | TRBD2 | - | TRBV15 | TGTGCCACCAGCAGAGGCCGGGCGGGAGGATCGAACACCGGGGAGCTGTTTTTT | CATSRGRAGGSNTGELFF
TRBJ2-3 | TRBD1 | - | TRBV16 | TGTGCCAGCAGCCTCAGGGGGCGTAGGACAGATACGCAGTATTTT | CASSLRGRRTDTQYF
TRBJ2-2 | TRBD2 | - | TRBV30 | TGTGCCTGGAGTCCCCTAAACGCGGCTAGCGGGGGCCCCGGGGAGCTGTTTTTT | CAWSPLNAASGGPGELFF
TRBJ2-1 | - | - | TRBV30 | TGTGCCTGGAGCTTAGCGGACGAGCAGTTCTTC | CAWSLADEQFF
TRBJ2-5 | - | - | TRBV4-1 | TGCGCCAGCAGCCAGGCCGGGCCCGGCGAGACCCAGTACTTC | CASSQAGPGETQYF
TRBJ2-1 | - | - | TRBV19 | TGTGCCAGTAGTATCTCACCCTCCCACAATGAGCAGTTCTTC | CASSISPSHNEQFF
TRBJ2-7 | TRBD1 | - | TRBV6-1 | TGTGCCAGCAGCAATACTCCGGGACAGGTCTACGAGCAGTACTTC | CASSNTPGQVYEQYF
TRBJ2-2 | TRBD2 | - | TRBV10-3 | TGTGCCATCAGCCTTAGCGGGATAAACACCGGGGAGCTGTTTTTT | CAISLSGINTGELFF
TRBJ2-3 | TRBD2 | - | TRBV27 | TGTGCCAGCAGTCGCGGGACTAGCGGAACAGATACGCAGTATTTT | CASSRGTSGTDTQYF
TRBJ2-7 | - | - | TRBV9 | TGTGCCAGCAGCGCAGGTGACAGGCCCATCCCCTACGAGCAGTACTTC | CASSAGDRPIPYEQYF
TRBJ2-5 | - | - | TRBV5-5 | TGTGCCAGCAGCTTGGAATTGGAGACCCAGTACTTC | CASSLELETQYF
TRBJ2-7 | - | - | TRBV6-5 | TGTGCCAGCAGTACGGGGCCCGTTTACGAGCAGTACTTC | CASSTGPVYEQYF
TRBJ2-4 | TRBD2 | - | TRBV14 | TGTGCCAGCAGCCAAGGGGGACTAGCGGGAAACATTCAGTACTTC | CASSQGGLAGNIQYF
TRBJ1-2 | - | once | TRBV11-2 | TGTGCCAGCAGCCTCATGCGGGCAAACCCTAGCTACACCTTC | CASSLMRANPSYTF
TRBJ2-7 | - | - | TRBV25-1 | TGTGCCAGCAGTGAAACCTTGGGGGTAGAGCAGTACTTC | CASSETLGVEQYF
TRBJ1-4 | - | - | TRBV5-1 | TGCGCCAGCAGTAGGAACGAAAAGAGGAATGAAAAACTGTTTTTT | CASSRNEKRNEKLFF
TRBJ1-1 | - | - | TRBV19 | TGTGCCAGTAGTACCCAGGCTTACACTGAAGCTTTCTTT | CASSTQAYTEAFF
TRBJ1-1 | - | - | TRBV11-2 | TGTGCCAGCAGCTTGAGGGGGGTTGGGAACACTGAAGCTTTCTTT | CASSLRGVGNTEAFF
TRBJ1-1 | TRBD1 | - | TRBV2 | TGTGCCAGCGACCCCGGGACAGCCCTAACAGCTTTCTTT | CASDPGTALTAFF
TRBJ2-7 | - | - | TRBV2 | TGTGCCAGCAGCAAGACACCCTCCTACGAGCAGTACTTC | CASSKTPSYEQYF
TRBJ2-3 | TRBD2 | - | TRBV6-1 | TGTGCCAGCAGCGGACTAGCGGGCTCAGATACGCAGTATTTT | CASSGLAGSDTQYF
TRBJ2-5 | - | - | TRBV5-1 | TGCGCCAGCAGCTTAAGTGTGTCCGGGGTTCGGGAGACCCAGTACTTC | CASSLSVSGVRETQYF